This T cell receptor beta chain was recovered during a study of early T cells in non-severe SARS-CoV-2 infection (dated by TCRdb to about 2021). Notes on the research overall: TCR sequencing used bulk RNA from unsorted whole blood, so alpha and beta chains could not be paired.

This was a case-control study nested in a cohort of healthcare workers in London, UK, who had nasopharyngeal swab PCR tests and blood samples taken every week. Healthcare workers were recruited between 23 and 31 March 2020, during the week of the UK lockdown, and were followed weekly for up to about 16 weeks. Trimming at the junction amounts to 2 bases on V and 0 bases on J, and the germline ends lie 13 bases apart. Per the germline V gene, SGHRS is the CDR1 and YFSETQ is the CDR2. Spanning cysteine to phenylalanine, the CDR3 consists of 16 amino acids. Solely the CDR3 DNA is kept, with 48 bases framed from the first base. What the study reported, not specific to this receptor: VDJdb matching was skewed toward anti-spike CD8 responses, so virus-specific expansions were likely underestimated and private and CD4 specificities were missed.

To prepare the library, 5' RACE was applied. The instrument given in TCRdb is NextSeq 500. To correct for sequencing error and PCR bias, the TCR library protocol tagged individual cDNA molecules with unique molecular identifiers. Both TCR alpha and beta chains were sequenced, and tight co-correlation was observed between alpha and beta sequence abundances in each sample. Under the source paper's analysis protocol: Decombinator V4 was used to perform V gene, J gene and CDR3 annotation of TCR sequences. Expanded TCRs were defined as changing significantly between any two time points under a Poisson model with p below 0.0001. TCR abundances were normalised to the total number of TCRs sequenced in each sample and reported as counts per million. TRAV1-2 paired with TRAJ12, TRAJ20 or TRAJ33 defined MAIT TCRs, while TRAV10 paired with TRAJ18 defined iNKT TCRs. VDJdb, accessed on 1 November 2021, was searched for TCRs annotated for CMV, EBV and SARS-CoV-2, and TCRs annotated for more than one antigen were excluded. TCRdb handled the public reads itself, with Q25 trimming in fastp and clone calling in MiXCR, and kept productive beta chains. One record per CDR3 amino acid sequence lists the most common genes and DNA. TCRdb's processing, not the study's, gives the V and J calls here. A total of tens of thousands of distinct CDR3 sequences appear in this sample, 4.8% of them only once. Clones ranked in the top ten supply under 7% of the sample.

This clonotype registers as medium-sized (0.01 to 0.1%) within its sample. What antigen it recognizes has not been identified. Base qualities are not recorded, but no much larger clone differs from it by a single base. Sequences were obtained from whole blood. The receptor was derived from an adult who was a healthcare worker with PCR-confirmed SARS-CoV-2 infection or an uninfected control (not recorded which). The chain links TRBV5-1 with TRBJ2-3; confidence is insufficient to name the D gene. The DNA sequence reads TGCGCCAGCAGCTTCTCGTGGCGGCCTAGCACAGATACGCAGTATTTT. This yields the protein CASSFSWRPSTDTQYF.